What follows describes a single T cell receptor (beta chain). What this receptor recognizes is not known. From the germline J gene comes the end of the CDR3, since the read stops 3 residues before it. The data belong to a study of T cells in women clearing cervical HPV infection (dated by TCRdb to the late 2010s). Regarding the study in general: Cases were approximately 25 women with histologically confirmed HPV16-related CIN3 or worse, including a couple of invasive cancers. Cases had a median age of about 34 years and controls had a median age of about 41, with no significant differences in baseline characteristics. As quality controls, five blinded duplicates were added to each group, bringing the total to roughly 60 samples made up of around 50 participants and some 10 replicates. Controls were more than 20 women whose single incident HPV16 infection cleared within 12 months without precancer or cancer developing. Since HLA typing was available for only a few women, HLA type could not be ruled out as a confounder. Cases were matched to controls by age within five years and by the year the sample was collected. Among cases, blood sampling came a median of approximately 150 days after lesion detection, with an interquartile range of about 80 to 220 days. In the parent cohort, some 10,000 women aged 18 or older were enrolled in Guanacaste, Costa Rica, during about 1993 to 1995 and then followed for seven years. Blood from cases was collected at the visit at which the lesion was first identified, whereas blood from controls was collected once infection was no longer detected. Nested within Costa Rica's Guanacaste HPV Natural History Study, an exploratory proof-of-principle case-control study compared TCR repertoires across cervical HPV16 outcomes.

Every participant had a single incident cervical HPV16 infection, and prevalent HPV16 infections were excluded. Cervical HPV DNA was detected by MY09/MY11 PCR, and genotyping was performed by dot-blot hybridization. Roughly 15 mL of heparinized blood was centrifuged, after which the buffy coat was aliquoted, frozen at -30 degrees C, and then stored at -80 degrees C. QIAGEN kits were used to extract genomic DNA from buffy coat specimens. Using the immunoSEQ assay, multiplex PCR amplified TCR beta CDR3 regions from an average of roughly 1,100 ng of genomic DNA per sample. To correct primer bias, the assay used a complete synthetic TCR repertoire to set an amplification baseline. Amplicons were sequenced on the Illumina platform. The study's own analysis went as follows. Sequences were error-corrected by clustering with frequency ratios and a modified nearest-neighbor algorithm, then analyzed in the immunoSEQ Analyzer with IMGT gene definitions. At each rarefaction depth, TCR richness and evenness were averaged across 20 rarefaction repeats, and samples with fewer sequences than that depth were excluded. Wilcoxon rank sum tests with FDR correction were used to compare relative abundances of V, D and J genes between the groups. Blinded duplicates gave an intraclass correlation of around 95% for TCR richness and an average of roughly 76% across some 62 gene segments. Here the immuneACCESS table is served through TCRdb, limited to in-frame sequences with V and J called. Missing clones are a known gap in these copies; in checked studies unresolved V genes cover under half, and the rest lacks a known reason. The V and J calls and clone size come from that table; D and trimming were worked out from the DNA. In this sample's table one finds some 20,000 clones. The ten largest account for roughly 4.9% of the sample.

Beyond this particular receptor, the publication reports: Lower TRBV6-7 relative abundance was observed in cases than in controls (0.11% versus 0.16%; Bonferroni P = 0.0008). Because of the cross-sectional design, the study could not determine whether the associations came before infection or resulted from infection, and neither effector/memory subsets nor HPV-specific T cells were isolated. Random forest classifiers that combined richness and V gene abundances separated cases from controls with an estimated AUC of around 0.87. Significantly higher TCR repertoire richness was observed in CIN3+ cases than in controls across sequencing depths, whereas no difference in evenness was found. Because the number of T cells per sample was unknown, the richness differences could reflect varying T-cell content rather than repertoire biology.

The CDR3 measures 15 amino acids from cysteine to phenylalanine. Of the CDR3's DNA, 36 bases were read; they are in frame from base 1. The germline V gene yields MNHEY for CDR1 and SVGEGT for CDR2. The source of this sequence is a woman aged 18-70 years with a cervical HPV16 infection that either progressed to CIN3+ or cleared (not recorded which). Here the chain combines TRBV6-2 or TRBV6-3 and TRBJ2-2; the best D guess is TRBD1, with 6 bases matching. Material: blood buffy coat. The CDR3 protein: CASSPWGLPNEKLFF. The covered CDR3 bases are TGTGCCAGCAGCCCGTGGGGGCTCCCTAATGAAAAG.